This passage covers 8 T cell receptor beta chains from one sample sequenced in a study of regulatory T cells in long-lasting Graves disease. Time point described: newly diagnosed GD, antithyroid drugs for less than 3 months. Preparation of the TCR library used RNA extracted from PBMCs. Building of the TCR beta libraries involved iRepertoire HTBI primers and Arm-PCR of CDR3 regions. TCRdb fed the multiplex PCR reads into MiXCR, producing one record per CDR3 protein. The repertoire consists of around 250,000 distinct CDR3 sequences, with around 18% occurring once and the leading ten covering approximately 15%. These same records also appear under a second study, on T cells in Graves' hyperthyroidism and ophthalmopathy.

Sequenced material: peripheral blood mononuclear cells (PBMCs), taken at new diagnosis, from a patient treated with antithyroid drugs. The receptors shown here come from a woman aged 30 to 39 with Graves disease.

The chain is built from TRBV6-1 and TRBJ2-1; 10 nucleotides agree with TRBD1. Germline CDR1 reads MNHNS; CDR2 reads SASEGT. The length of the CDR3 is 15 residues. V gave up 5 bases and J gave up 7 bases; unmatched junction bases: 8. The CDR3 is CASSRRQGAVNEQFF. As DNA, the CDR3 is TGTGCCAGCAGTAGAAGACAGGGGGCTGTGAATGAGCAGTTCTTC.

This clonotype occurred many times. The V gene is TRBV9, the J gene TRBJ1-3; TRBD1 agrees at 7 bases. With V trimmed by 4 bases and J by 5 bases, 6 bases remained unmatched. The CDR3 extends over 14 amino acids. Germline V lookup: CDR1 SGDLS, CDR2 YYNGEE. The CDR3 protein is CASSRDSLRNTIYF. CDR3 nucleotides: TGTGCCAGCAGCCGGGACAGCCTTAGAAACACCATATATTTT.

There are many counts of this clonotype. V and J are TRBV28 and TRBJ2-1; D is possibly TRBD2 (5 bases). Between the trimmed V and J ends, which lost 5 bases and 4 bases, there was a span of 15 bases. The CDR3 has 15 residues. From germline, CDR1 is MDHEN and CDR2 SYDVKM. CDR3 protein: CASSAKTWTYNEQFF. The CDR3 region has the DNA TGTGCCAGCAGTGCAAAGACATGGACTTACAATGAGCAGTTCTTC.

This clonotype was picked up many times. V usage is TRBV12-3 or TRBV12-4 and J usage is TRBJ2-7, with 10 nucleotides matching TRBD1. V dropped 6 bases and J dropped 6; count of bases not matched to a gene: 11. The CDR3 sequence is 15 residues long. CDR3 nucleotide sequence: TGTGCCAGCAGCTCTTCGACAGGGGGCTTTGGCGAGCAGTACTTC. It codes for CASSSSTGGFGEQYF.

This clonotype was counted many times. Sequence at one end of the junction differs from germline and may be a read error. V gene TRBV5-1 combines with J gene TRBJ1-1, with D perhaps matching TRBD1 (5 bases). Germline-derived CDR1 and CDR2 are SGHRS and YFSETQ. The CDR3 length is 15 residues. CDR3 in DNA: TGTGCCAGCAGCTTCTGGCGGGGCTTGAACACTGAAGCTTTCTTT. Encoded protein: CASSFWRGLNTEAFF.

The table lists this clonotype with many counts. The genes are TRBV9 and TRBJ2-3; D is possibly TRBD1 or TRBD2 (6 bases each). CDR1 is SGDLS, CDR2 YYNGEE, per germline. The CDR3 totals 14 residues. With 3 bases removed from V and 1 base from J, the gap between germline ends came to 9 bases. CDR3 in DNA: TGTGCCAGCAGCGCGGGGGCCGGCACAGATACGCAGTATTTT. Amino acids: CASSAGAGTDTQYF.

This clonotype has a count of ten or more. V is TRBV19 and J is TRBJ1-1, with a weak D call TRBD1 (6 bases). The CDR3 runs 13 residues. Trimming shortened V by 4 bases and J by 3 bases, and 9 bases separated the two germline ends. Germline values: CDR1 LNHDA, CDR2 SQIVND (reference sequence). The CDR3 coding sequence is TGTGCCAGTAGTAAACACAGGGACACTGAAGCTTTCTTT. It translates to CASSKHRDTEAFF.

This clonotype has at least ten counts. This chain joins TRBV12-3 or TRBV12-4 and TRBJ1-3; 7 bases are shared with TRBD1. V trimming: 5 bases; J trimming: 4 bases; junction bases outside the gene matches: 8. The CDR3 length is 15 residues. This CDR3 is CASSTPLDRGNTIYF. DNA of the CDR3: TGTGCCAGCAGTACCCCGCTGGACAGGGGAAACACCATATATTTT.